This T cell receptor (beta chain) was sequenced in a study of Graves' ophthalmopathy and Graves' hyperthyroidism. CDR3 length: 10 residues. This clonotype was detected ten times or more. Germline and junction disagree at one end, which may indicate a read error. Amplification from RNA transcripts yielded the TCR beta CDR3 regions. The workflow started with a first-round RT-PCR run with HTBI primers and then moved on to a second-round multiplex PCR. TCRdb reprocessed the multiplex PCR reads via MiXCR and lists one record per CDR3 protein. This table holds roughly 1.1 million distinct CDR3 sequences, 36% found once.

The genes are TRBV12-3 or TRBV12-4 and TRBJ1-2; D is perhaps TRBD1 (6 bases). Material for sequencing was peripheral blood or thyroid tissue (not recorded which). This TCR derives from an adult man with Graves' hyperthyroidism. The CDR3 DNA follows: TGTGCCAGCATGGGGGCACGGTACGCCTTC. Its protein product is CASMGARYAF.